The 18 T cell receptor beta chains in this list originate from one sample, sequenced in a study of immune cell composition in non-small cell lung cancer. Assay used: immunoSEQ multiplex PCR; TCRdb lists only in-frame clones, some missing. The sample carries 1,000 to 1,300 clones, roughly 75% recorded once. The sample was lung tumor tissue. The receptors originated from a human donor with non-small cell lung cancer.

This clone was counted between two and nine times. The rearrangement joins TRBV9 to TRBJ1-5; possible D gene TRBD1, 5 bases. The germline CDR1 and CDR2 sequences are SGDLS and YYNGEE. This CDR3 has 15 amino acids. V was cut by 0 bases and J by 3 bases, with 10 bases left in between. The DNA of the CDR3 is TGTGCCAGCAGCGTAGATGGAGGGGCCAATCAGCCCCAGCATTTT. Its translation: CASSVDGGANQPQHF.

The table lists this clone with a count of one. The chain has TRBV7-8 and TRBJ1-2; the match to TRBD1 covers 7 bases. CDR3 length: 15 residues. Germline-derived CDR1 and CDR2 are SGHVS and FQNEAQ. The trim removed 5 bases at V and 4 bases at J, leaving 10 bases unmatched. DNA of the CDR3: TGTGCCAGCAGCCCCCTGGGACAGTCCACCTATGGCTACACCTTC. It translates to CASSPLGQSTYGYTF.

V and J are TRBV7-2 and TRBJ2-1; 8 nucleotides line up with TRBD1. Per the germline V gene, CDR1 is SGHTA and CDR2 is FQGNSA. V lost 1 base, J lost 8 bases, and 7 bases stayed unmatched. The CDR3 has 15 residues. CDR3 sequence reads: CASSLVGRGRDEQFF. CDR3 bases: TGTGCCAGCAGCTTAGTGGGCAGGGGGCGGGATGAGCAGTTCTTC.

The gene calls are TRBV21-1 and TRBJ2-6; the table's TRBD1 call for D was not verified on the DNA. TRBV21-1 is assigned pseudogene status. This CDR3 region has 16 residues. CDR3 sequence: CASSTQGANGANVLTF. As DNA, the CDR3 is TGTGCCAGCAGCACACAGGGGGCGAACGGGGCCAACGTCCTGACTTTC.

The chain links TRBV19 to TRBJ1-2; TRBD1 matches 7 bases. CDR3 length: 12 residues. CDR1 LNHDA and CDR2 SQIVND come from the germline V gene (reference sequence). Trimming took 9 bases from V and 8 from J; bases not matched to a gene: 9. CDR3 region: CASHYGTEGYTF. CDR3 DNA: TGTGCCAGCCACTACGGGACAGAAGGCTACACCTTC. The whole variable domain, filled in from reference TRBV19 and TRBJ1-2, reads DGGITQSPKYLFRKEGQNVTLSCEQNLNHDAMYWYRQDPGQGLRLIYYSQIVNDFQKGDIAEGYSVSREKKESFPLTVTSAQKNPTAFYLCASHYGTEGYTFGSGTRLTVV.

This chain uses TRBV19 with TRBJ2-5, with a tentative D call TRBD1 (5 bases). Germline CDR1 is LNHDA and CDR2 is SQIVND (reference sequence). The germline V and J ends were trimmed by 3 bases and 1 base, with 12 bases remaining between them. This CDR3 is 15 amino acids long. The CDR3 DNA follows: TGTGCCAGTAGTATGTCGACAGCCACCCAAGAGACCCAGTACTTC. Protein sequence: CASSMSTATQETQYF.

This clone has only a few counts. The V call is TRBV7-2, the J call TRBJ1-3; D not resolved. V was pared by 5 bases and J by 0 bases, with 14 bases between. CDR3 length: 16 residues. The germline V gene has CDR1 SGHTA and CDR2 FQGNSA. The CDR3 loop is CASSRVPERSGNTIYF. CDR3 sequence (DNA): TGTGCCAGCAGCCGAGTACCAGAGCGCTCTGGAAACACCATATATTTT.

J is TRBJ2-1 and V is TRBV28; D may be TRBD2 (6 bases). The CDR3 is made up of 13 amino acids. The V end lost 4 bases, the J end lost 9 bases, and 13 bases lay between the germline ends. From germline, CDR1 is MDHEN and CDR2 SYDVKM. CDR3 nucleotides: TGTGCCAGCAGTTCCGAGACTAGGACTGAGCAGTTCTTC. This codes for CASSSETRTEQFF.

This sequence joins TRBV7-2 and TRBJ2-3; 8 nucleotides match TRBD2. The germline V gene has CDR1 SGHTA and CDR2 FQGNSA. J gave up 1 base and V 1 base, and 10 bases lay outside the gene matches. This CDR3 spans 18 amino acids. CDR3 coding DNA: TGTGCCAGCAGCTTAGTTGCAGCGGGAGCTTCCGGCACAGATACGCAGTATTTT. Its translation: CASSLVAAGASGTDTQYF. Full variable domain (rest looked up from reference TRBV7-2 and TRBJ2-3): GAGVSQSPSNKVTEKGKDVELRCDPISGHTALYWYRQSLGQGLEFLIYFQGNSAPDKSGLPSDRFSAERTGGSVSTLTIQRTQQEDSAVYLCASSLVAAGASGTDTQYFGPGTRLTVL.

The gene calls are TRBV4-3 and TRBJ1-2, with D tentatively TRBD1 (6 bases). The germline V gene encodes CDR1 LGHNA and CDR2 YSLEER. V lost 0 bases and J lost 6, with 11 bases in between. The CDR3 runs to 14 residues. The CDR3 region has the DNA TGCGCCAGCAGCCAAGATGACCGGGACAATGGCTACACCTTC. Translated: CASSQDDRDNGYTF.

This rearrangement joins TRBV28 to TRBJ1-1; possible D gene TRBD1, 5 bases. V was cut by 2 bases and J by 0 bases, with 10 bases left in between. CDR3 length: 15 amino acids. CDR1 and CDR2 (germline): MDHEN, SYDVKM. CDR3 amino acids: CASSLQGRLNTEAFF. Here the CDR3 DNA reads TGTGCCAGCAGTTTACAGGGTCGTCTGAACACTGAAGCTTTCTTT.

J is TRBJ2-7 and V is TRBV11-2; TRBD1 might be the D (7 bases). Germline V gives CDR1 SGHAT, CDR2 FQNNGV. V was trimmed by 3 bases and J by 4 bases, leaving 16 bases between them. The CDR3 loop spans 15 amino acids. CDR3 sequence reads: CASSLGAGQNYEQYF. The CDR3 nucleotides are TGTGCCAGCAGCTTGGGGGCGGGACAGAATTACGAGCAGTACTTC.

The J gene is TRBJ2-1, the V gene TRBV27, with D possibly TRBD2 on 5 matching bases. There are 17 residues in the CDR3. Germline V gives CDR1 MNHEY, CDR2 SMNVEV (reference sequence). V dropped 3 bases and J dropped 1 base, with 16 bases sitting between them. The CDR3 DNA follows: TGTGCCAGCAGTTTTAGGGAGCAGGCGCCATCCTACAATGAGCAGTTCTTC. This encodes CASSFREQAPSYNEQFF.

The CDR3 spells CASRPRGHTGELFF. In DNA, the CDR3 is TGTGCCAGCAGACCTAGGGGTCACACCGGGGAGCTGTTTTTT. The rearrangement joins TRBV6-5 to TRBJ2-2, with D perhaps TRBD1 (5 bases). CDR1 is MNHEY and CDR2 is SVGAGI in the germline V gene. The CDR3 is 14 amino acids. Trimming cost V 6 bases and J 3 bases, with 11 bases left between them.

The chain employs TRBV6-5 and TRBJ1-3; D is perhaps TRBD1 (6 bases). The CDR3 is 16 amino acids. V was shortened by 0 bases and J by 4 bases, with 13 bases between the two germline ends. In germline, CDR1 is MNHEY, CDR2 SVGAGI. The CDR3 sequence is CASSYSRGAGGNTIYF. DNA for the CDR3: TGTGCCAGCAGTTACTCGCGGGGGGCGGGCGGAAACACCATATATTTT.

The chain joins TRBV27 to TRBJ2-7; 14 nucleotides align to TRBD2. The CDR3 sequence is 15 residues long. Germline lookup yields CDR1 MNHEY and CDR2 SMNVEV (reference sequence). V gave up 5 bases and J gave up 5 bases; unmatched junction bases: 5. CDR3 DNA: TGTGCCAGCAGTAGGACTAGCGGGAGGAGAAACGAGCAGTACTTC. It translates to CASSRTSGRRNEQYF.

This clone came up once. The rearrangement uses TRBV6-1 and TRBJ2-7; maybe TRBD1 (6 bases). V dropped 11 bases and J dropped 5 bases, with 13 bases sitting between them. This CDR3 has 11 residues. CDR1 is MNHNS, CDR2 SASEGT, per germline. This chain's CDR3 is CAGGQSNEQYF. CDR3 nucleotides: TGTGCCGGAGGACAGAGCAACGAGCAGTACTTC.

The CDR3 loop reads CASSIASPGQARRGAFF. The CDR3 DNA is TGTGCCAGTAGTATAGCAAGTCCGGGACAGGCACGTCGGGGAGCTTTCTTT. The J gene is TRBJ1-1, the V gene TRBV19; 8 nucleotides align to TRBD1. This CDR3 region has 17 residues. V shed 1 base, J shed 10 bases, and the junction held 17 bases outside the gene matches. Germline-derived CDR1 and CDR2 are LNHDA and SQIVND (reference sequence).